These 18 T cell receptor beta chains were all obtained from the same sample, sequenced in a study of response to subunit inactivated influenza vaccine. TCRdb analysed the RT-PCR reads with MiXCR anew, one entry per CDR3 protein. The sample has more than 700,000 distinct CDR3 sequences, 21% seen once. Here the sequenced sample was PBMCs from blood, taken more than 4 days after vaccination. The receptor set was obtained from a man aged 50 or older who received an inactivated influenza vaccine.

The chain recombines TRBV7-2 with TRBJ2-7; weak D call: TRBD2 (6 bases). Trimming stripped 2 bases from V and 0 bases from J, with 14 bases between. Germline values: CDR1 SGHTA, CDR2 FQGNSA. The CDR3 extends over 16 amino acids. CDR3 nucleotides: TGTGCCAGCAGCTTAAGGGGAGGAGGGATCTCCTACGAGCAGTACTTC. Encoded protein: CASSLRGGGISYEQYF.

The J gene is TRBJ2-1, the V gene TRBV7-2; perhaps TRBD1 as D (5 bases). The CDR3 spans 18 residues. V dropped 0 bases and J dropped 3 bases, with 18 bases sitting between them. The germline CDR1 and CDR2 sequences are SGHTA and FQGNSA. CDR3 nucleotides: TGTGCCAGCAGCTTAGCGGGGCCAGGGTTAGGATTCTACAATGAGCAGTTCTTC. This encodes CASSLAGPGLGFYNEQFF.

This clonotype has ten or more counts. This sequence joins TRBV12-3 or TRBV12-4 and TRBJ2-3; D gene ambiguous. CDR3 length: 14 residues. V lost 2 bases to trimming and J lost 0 bases, with 6 bases between them. Here the CDR3 reads CASSLTVSTDTQYF. For the CDR3, the DNA is TGTGCCAGCAGTTTAACAGTTAGCACAGATACGCAGTATTTT.

CDR3 bases: TGTGCCACCAGGGGGGCTGGGTACGAGCAGTACTTC. Translated: CATRGAGYEQYF. V is TRBV15 and J is TRBJ2-7; D is perhaps TRBD1 (6 bases). Trimming took off 6 bases at V and 4 bases at J, with 10 bases between the two ends. The CDR3 runs to 12 residues. Germline-derived CDR1 and CDR2 are LNHNV and YYDKDF (reference sequence).

This clonotype has only a few counts. This chain connects TRBV13 to TRBJ2-4, with D possibly being TRBD1 (6 bases). Between the trimmed V and J ends, which lost 5 bases and 0 bases, there was a span of 14 bases. This CDR3 is built from 16 residues. Germline CDR1 and CDR2: PRHDT and FYEKMQ (reference sequence). This CDR3 reads CASSLVGGIAKNIQYF. The CDR3 region has the DNA TGTGCCAGCAGCCTCGTAGGGGGAATAGCCAAAAACATTCAGTACTTC.

The genes are TRBV28 and TRBJ2-1, with 9 bases identical to TRBD2. Germline CDR1 is MDHEN and CDR2 is SYDVKM. The CDR3 covers 18 residues. V was pared by 4 bases and J by 3 bases, with 13 bases of the junction left unmatched. The CDR3 region is CASSSTTPTSGFYNEQFF. The CDR3, as DNA: TGTGCCAGCAGTTCCACAACGCCCACTAGCGGGTTCTACAATGAGCAGTTCTTC.

This clonotype has at least ten counts. The rearrangement links TRBV7-3 to TRBJ2-1, with TRBD2 matching 8 bases. Per the germline V gene, CDR1 is SGHTA and CDR2 is FQGTGA. The CDR3 totals 14 residues. The V segment lost 5 bases and the J segment 7 bases; nucleotides outside the gene matches: 7. The CDR3 loop is CASSPGGPQNEQFF. The CDR3 region has the DNA TGTGCCAGCAGCCCGGGAGGGCCGCAAAATGAGCAGTTCTTC.

This clonotype was counted a few times. This chain uses TRBV12-3 or TRBV12-4 with TRBJ2-1; 9 bases agree with TRBD2. The CDR3 is made up of 16 amino acids. With V trimmed by 5 bases and J by 4 bases, 9 bases remained unmatched. CDR3 bases: TGTGCCAGCAGTCCCCCCCGCAGCGGGGGGTACAATGAGCAGTTCTTC. Its translation is CASSPPRSGGYNEQFF.

The chain joins TRBV24-1 to TRBJ2-2; 7 bases agree with TRBD1. This CDR3 contains 16 residues. The germline gives CDR1 KGHDR, CDR2 SFDVKD. V was pared by 4 bases and J by 1 base, with 5 bases of the junction left unmatched. The CDR3: CATSDRGQLNTGELFF. The CDR3 DNA is TGTGCCACCAGTGACCGGGGACAGCTGAACACCGGGGAGCTGTTTTTT.

CDR3 DNA sequence: TGCAGTGCTAGAGATCCAGGGGTTCCCTACGAGCAGTACTTC. Encoded protein: CSARDPGVPYEQYF. The J gene is TRBJ2-7, the V gene TRBV20-1; D perhaps matches TRBD1 (6 bases). This CDR3 contains 14 residues. V lost 0 bases to trimming and J lost 2 bases, with 11 bases between them. In germline, CDR1 is DFQATT, CDR2 SNEGSKA (reference sequence).

The chain carries TRBV5-1 and TRBJ2-7; 10 bases line up with TRBD1. This CDR3 has 15 residues. Trimming removed 3 bases from V and 4 bases from J; junction bases left unmatched: 7. Germline V gene sequence: CDR1 SGHRS, CDR2 YFSETQ. Written as DNA, the CDR3 is TGCGCCAGCAGCTATCGGGGACAGGGGAGGTACGAGCAGTACTTC. Amino acid sequence: CASSYRGQGRYEQYF.

This clonotype was picked up a small number of times. The chain carries TRBV29-1 and TRBJ1-3, with D unresolved. CDR3 size: 13 residues. The V and J ends lost 7 bases and 0 bases respectively, with 10 bases between them. CDR1 SQVTM and CDR2 ANQGSEA come from the germline V gene. The CDR3, as DNA: TGCAGCGCGACGGCAGGCTCTGGAAACACCATATATTTT. The encoded protein is CSATAGSGNTIYF.

This chain joins TRBV18 and TRBJ1-2, with 8 positions matching TRBD1. CDR3 length equals 15 residues. J gave up 8 bases and V 0 bases, and 8 bases lay outside the gene matches. Germline loops: CDR1 KGHSH, CDR2 LQKENI. The CDR3 is CASSPPSQGAYGYTF. DNA of the CDR3: TGTGCCAGCTCACCACCGAGCCAGGGGGCATACGGCTACACCTTC.

This clonotype was recorded at least ten times. V is TRBV12-3 or TRBV12-4 and J is TRBJ1-1, with unresolved D. Trimming cost V 3 bases and J 5 bases, with 10 bases left between them. The CDR3 sequence is 13 residues long. CDR3 sequence reads: CASSFVSGTEAFF. Here the CDR3 DNA reads TGTGCCAGCAGTTTTGTGAGTGGGACTGAAGCTTTCTTT.

This clonotype came up a few times. DNA of the CDR3: TGTGCCAGCAGCTTGGCGGAGCTTACCCCCAATCAGCCCCAGCATTTT. Residues: CASSLAELTPNQPQHF. The chain has TRBV7-9 and TRBJ1-5; D unclear. V was trimmed by 3 bases and J by 3 bases, leaving 15 bases between them. Germline CDR1 SEHNR, CDR2 FQNEAQ (reference sequence). There are 16 residues in the CDR3. Based on the CDR3 plus reference TRBV7-9 and TRBJ1-5, the full variable domain is DTGVSQNPRHKITKRGQNVTFRCDPISEHNRLYWYRQTLGQGPEFLTYFQNEAQLEKSRLLSDRFSAERPKGSFSTLEIQRTEQGDSAMYLCASSLAELTPNQPQHFGDGTRLSIL.

The chain carries TRBV7-8 and TRBJ2-4; the D is unclear. The CDR3 spans 16 residues. Germline CDR1 is SGHVS and CDR2 is FQNEAQ. The germline V and J ends were trimmed by 1 base and 5 bases, with 15 bases remaining between them. CDR3 sequence: CASSLEASGTENIQYF. As DNA, the CDR3 is TGTGCCAGCAGCTTAGAGGCTTCGGGCACCGAAAACATTCAGTACTTC.

The sample holds a few counts of this clonotype. For the CDR3, the DNA is TGCGCCAGCAGCCAGGAAAGATACGGGACACCCTCCTACGAGCAGTACTTC. Encoded protein: CASSQERYGTPSYEQYF. The chain couples TRBV4-3 to TRBJ2-7; tentatively, D is TRBD1 (6 bases). The germline V and J ends were trimmed by 3 bases and 0 bases, with 18 bases remaining between them. The CDR3 has 17 residues. CDR1 is LGHNA and CDR2 is YSLEER in the germline V gene.

This clonotype showed up just a few times. V gene TRBV25-1 combines with J gene TRBJ2-2, with D perhaps matching TRBD1 (5 bases). The CDR3 consists of 14 residues. Trimming cost V 7 bases and J 3 bases, with 12 bases left between them. Germline CDR1 MGHDK, CDR2 SYGVNS. The CDR3 DNA reads as TGTGCCAGCATTCCGGACACATACACCGGGGAGCTGTTTTTT. This translates into CASIPDTYTGELFF.